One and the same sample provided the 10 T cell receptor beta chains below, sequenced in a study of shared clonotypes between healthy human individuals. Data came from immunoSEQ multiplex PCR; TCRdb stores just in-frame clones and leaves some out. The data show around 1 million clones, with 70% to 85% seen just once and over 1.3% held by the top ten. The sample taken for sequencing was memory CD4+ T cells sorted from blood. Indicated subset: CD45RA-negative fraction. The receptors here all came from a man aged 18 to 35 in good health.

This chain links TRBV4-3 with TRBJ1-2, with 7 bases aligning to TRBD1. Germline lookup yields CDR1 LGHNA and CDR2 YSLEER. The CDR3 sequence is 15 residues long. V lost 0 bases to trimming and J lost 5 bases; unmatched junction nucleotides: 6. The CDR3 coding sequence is TGCGCCAGCAGCCAAGAAAGGACAGGTTCTTATGGCTACACCTTC. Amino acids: CASSQERTGSYGYTF.

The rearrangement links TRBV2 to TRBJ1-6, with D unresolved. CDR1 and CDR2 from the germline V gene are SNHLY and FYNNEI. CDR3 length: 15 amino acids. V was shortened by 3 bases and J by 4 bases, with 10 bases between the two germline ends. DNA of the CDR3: TGTGCCAGCAGTGACGTCAGAGATTATAATTCACCCCTCCACTTT. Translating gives CASSDVRDYNSPLHF.

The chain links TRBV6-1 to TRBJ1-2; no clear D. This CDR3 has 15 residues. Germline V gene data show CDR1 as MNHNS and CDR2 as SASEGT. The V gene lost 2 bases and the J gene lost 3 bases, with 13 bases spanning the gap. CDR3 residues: CASSEMGSLYYGYTF. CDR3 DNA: TGTGCCAGCAGTGAAATGGGGAGTCTGTACTATGGCTACACCTTC.

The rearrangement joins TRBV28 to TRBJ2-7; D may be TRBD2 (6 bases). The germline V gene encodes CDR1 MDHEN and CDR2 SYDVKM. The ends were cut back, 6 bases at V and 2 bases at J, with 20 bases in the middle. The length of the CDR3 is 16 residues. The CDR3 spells CASSSEWRAPPYEQYF. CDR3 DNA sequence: TGTGCCAGCAGCAGCGAGTGGAGGGCCCCCCCCTACGAGCAGTACTTC. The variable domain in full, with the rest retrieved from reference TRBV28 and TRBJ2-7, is DVKVTQSSRYLVKRTGEKVFLECVQDMDHENMFWYRQDPGLGLRLIYFSYDVKMKEKGDIPEGYSVSREKKERFSLILESASTNQTSMYLCASSSEWRAPPYEQYFGPGTRLTVT.

CDR3 region: CASSPYTTGGLTEAFF. The CDR3 coding sequence is TGTGCCAGCTCACCTTACACGACAGGGGGCCTCACTGAAGCTTTCTTT. The chain couples TRBV18 to TRBJ1-1; 10 nucleotides match TRBD1. CDR1 is KGHSH and CDR2 is LQKENI in the germline V gene. The CDR3 runs to 16 residues. V dropped 3 bases and J dropped 4; count of bases not matched to a gene: 8.

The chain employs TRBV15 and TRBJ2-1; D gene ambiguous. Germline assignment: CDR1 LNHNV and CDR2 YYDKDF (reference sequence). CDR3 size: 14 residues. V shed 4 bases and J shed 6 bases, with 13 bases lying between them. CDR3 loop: CATSIYGTGNEQFF. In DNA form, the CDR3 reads TGTGCCACCAGCATCTACGGTACGGGCAATGAGCAGTTCTTC.

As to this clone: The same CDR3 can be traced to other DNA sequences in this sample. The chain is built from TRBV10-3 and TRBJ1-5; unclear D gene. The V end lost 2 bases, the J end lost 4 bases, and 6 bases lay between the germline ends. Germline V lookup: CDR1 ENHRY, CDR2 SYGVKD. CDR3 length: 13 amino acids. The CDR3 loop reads CAISEAGNQPQHF. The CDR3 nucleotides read TGTGCCATCAGTGAGGCTGGGAATCAGCCCCAGCATTTT.

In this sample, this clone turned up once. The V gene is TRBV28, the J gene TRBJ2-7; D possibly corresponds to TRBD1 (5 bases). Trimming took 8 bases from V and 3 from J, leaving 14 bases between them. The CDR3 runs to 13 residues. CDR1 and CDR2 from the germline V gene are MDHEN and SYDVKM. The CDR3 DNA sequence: TGTGCCAGCTGGACATCCACCAACTACGAGCAGTACTTC. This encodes CASWTSTNYEQYF.

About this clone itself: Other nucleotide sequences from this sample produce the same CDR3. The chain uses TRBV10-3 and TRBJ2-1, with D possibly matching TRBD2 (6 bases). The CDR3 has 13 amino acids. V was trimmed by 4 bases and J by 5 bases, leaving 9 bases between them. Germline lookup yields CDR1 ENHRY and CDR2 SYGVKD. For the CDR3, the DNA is TGTGCCATCAGTGCGGGACTCGACAATGAGCAGTTCTTC. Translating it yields CAISAGLDNEQFF.

For the CDR3, the DNA is TGTGCCAGCAGCCAGACTAGCGGCCGCGGCGAGCAGTACTTC. This encodes CASSQTSGRGEQYF. The chain couples TRBV6-5 to TRBJ2-7, with 9 bases that match TRBD2. Germline CDR1 reads MNHEY; CDR2 reads SVGAGI. After removal of 6 bases from V and 6 bases from J, the junction contained 9 bases not matched to a gene. The CDR3 covers 14 residues.